The present T cell receptor (beta chain) was sequenced within a study of shared clonotypes between healthy human individuals. Profiling relied on immunoSEQ multiplex PCR, and the TCRdb table lists in-frame clones only, not all of them. The sample gives around 1.6 million clones, under 99% of which show up once; about 0.45% is in the top ten. The sequence was obtained from a man aged 25-45 years in good health. Sequenced material: naive CD4+ T cells sorted from blood. Subset in this sample: CD45RA+ positively selected.

The DNA for the CDR3 is TGTGCCACCAGTCTTTACCGGGCCATCACGTCTACCGGGGAGCTGTTTTTT. Translated, it gives CATSLYRAITSTGELFF. This sequence joins TRBV15 and TRBJ2-2; no clear D gene. Per germline, CDR1 LNHNV and CDR2 YYDKDF (reference sequence). This CDR3 has 17 residues. The ends were cut back, 6 bases at V and 5 bases at J, with 22 bases in the middle.